The 10 T cell receptor beta chains presented below share a single source sample, sequenced in a study of T cells in Graves' hyperthyroidism and ophthalmopathy. It was RNA transcripts that yielded the amplified TCR beta CDR3 regions. A set of HTBI primers served as the primers for a first-round RT-PCR of the TCR CDR3. One entry per CDR3 protein results from TCRdb running MiXCR on the multiplex PCR reads. Seen here are approximately 400,000 distinct CDR3 sequences, about a fifth observed once, and the top ten hold 35% to 50%. The source material was blood. These receptors originate from a young man with Graves' ophthalmopathy.

In this sample, this clonotype turned up a few times. This sequence joins TRBV4-1 and TRBJ1-2, with D hard to call. In germline, CDR1 is MGHRA, CDR2 YSYEKL. V lost 0 bases to trimming and J lost 3 bases, with 5 bases between them. The CDR3 runs 13 residues. As DNA, the CDR3 is TGCGCCAGCAGCCAAGACGGATACTATGGCTACACCTTC. Its protein product is CASSQDGYYGYTF.

Many counts were recorded for this clonotype. The V gene is TRBV7-8, the J gene TRBJ1-6; D gene ambiguous. The CDR3 has 15 residues. The V gene's germline CDR1 is SGHVS and CDR2 FQNEAQ. Trimming shortened V by 5 bases and J by 7 bases, and 15 bases separated the two germline ends. The CDR3, as DNA: TGTGCCAGCAGCGCTTTGGACGGAGGGAATTCACCCCTCCACTTT. This translates into CASSALDGGNSPLHF.

Remarks on this clonotype: The junction departs from the called germline gene at one end, perhaps through a read error. The chain is built from TRBV5-1 and TRBJ1-1; TRBD1 might be the D (7 bases). The tail of the sequence fits TRBJ2-2 better, so the J call may be wrong. The CDR3 covers 15 residues. Germline V gene data show CDR1 as SGHRS and CDR2 as YFSETQ. The CDR3 is CASSVASRGALKLFF. CDR3 coding DNA: TGTGCCAGCAGCGTAGCTAGCAGGGGGGCACTGAAGCTGTTTTTT.

This clonotype has ten or more counts. The chain employs TRBV6-1 and TRBJ1-1, with TRBD1 identical over 7 bases. Losses at the gene ends were 6 bases for V and 10 bases for J; bases not matched to a gene: 5. In germline, CDR1 is MNHNS, CDR2 SASEGT. There are 11 residues in the CDR3. CDR3 residues: CASRRQGRAFF. The CDR3 DNA follows: TGTGCCAGCAGAAGACAGGGCCGAGCTTTCTTT.

This clonotype has only a few counts. The chain has TRBV10-2 and TRBJ2-7; 16 bases are a match to TRBD2. The V gene's germline CDR1 is WSHSY and CDR2 SAAADI. V lost 2 bases to trimming and J lost 0 bases; unmatched junction nucleotides: 7. The CDR3 sequence is 19 residues long. DNA of the CDR3: TGCGCCAGCAGTGAGACGACGGGACTAGCGGGGGGGCCCTCCTACGAGCAGTACTTC. It translates to CASSETTGLAGGPSYEQYF.

This clonotype was seen at least ten times. The rearrangement joins TRBV7-9 to TRBJ2-7, with 7 bases aligning to TRBD1. J lost 5 bases, V lost 5 bases, and 12 bases had no gene match. The germline V gene encodes CDR1 SEHNR and CDR2 FQNEAQ (reference sequence). CDR3 length: 15 residues. The CDR3 region is CASSPIDRAVDEQYF. In nucleotides, the CDR3 is TGTGCCAGCAGCCCCATCGACAGGGCGGTCGACGAGCAGTACTTC. Together with reference TRBV7-9 and TRBJ2-7, the CDR3 gives the full variable domain: DTGVSQNPRHKITKRGQNVTFRCDPISEHNRLYWYRQTLGQGPEFLTYFQNEAQLEKSRLLSDRFSAERPKGSFSTLEIQRTEQGDSAMYLCASSPIDRAVDEQYFGPGTRLTVT.

This clonotype was seen repeatedly, ten times or more. The V call is TRBV5-8, the J call TRBJ2-1; D gene unclear. Germline CDR1 and CDR2: SGHTS and YDEGEE. This CDR3 spans 12 amino acids. V was pared by 0 bases and J by 7 bases, with 5 bases between. For the CDR3, the DNA is TGTGCCAGCAGCTTGGACCGGAATGAGCAGTTCTTC. As protein: CASSLDRNEQFF.

The sample holds many counts of this clonotype. The V and J genes are TRBV6-1 and TRBJ2-7, with TRBD2 as a possible D gene (5 bases). The CDR3 is 15 residues long. The V and J ends lost 1 base and 0 bases respectively, with 10 bases between them. Germline lookup yields CDR1 MNHNS and CDR2 SASEGT. The CDR3 loop is CASSEGRGHSYEQYF. In nucleotides, the CDR3 is TGTGCCAGCAGTGAAGGCAGAGGGCACTCCTACGAGCAGTACTTC.

This clonotype showed up many times. The chain carries TRBV2 and TRBJ1-2; maybe TRBD1 (5 bases). CDR1 is SNHLY, CDR2 FYNNEI, per germline. V shed 3 bases and J shed 7 bases, with 15 bases lying between them. This CDR3 is 14 amino acids long. The CDR3 loop is CASSEAPSGPGYTF. CDR3 coding DNA: TGTGCCAGCAGTGAGGCTCCGTCGGGGCCTGGCTACACCTTC.

This clonotype has a count of ten or more. The chain employs TRBV3-1 and TRBJ1-2; D remains unclear. CDR3 length: 12 amino acids. The V end was cut by 6 bases, the J end by 7 bases, with 12 bases between. Germline V gene lookup returns CDR1 LGHDT and CDR2 YNNKEL (reference sequence). The CDR3 loop is CASREEGTGYTF. The DNA of the CDR3 is TGTGCCAGCAGAGAGGAGGGAACTGGCTACACCTTC.